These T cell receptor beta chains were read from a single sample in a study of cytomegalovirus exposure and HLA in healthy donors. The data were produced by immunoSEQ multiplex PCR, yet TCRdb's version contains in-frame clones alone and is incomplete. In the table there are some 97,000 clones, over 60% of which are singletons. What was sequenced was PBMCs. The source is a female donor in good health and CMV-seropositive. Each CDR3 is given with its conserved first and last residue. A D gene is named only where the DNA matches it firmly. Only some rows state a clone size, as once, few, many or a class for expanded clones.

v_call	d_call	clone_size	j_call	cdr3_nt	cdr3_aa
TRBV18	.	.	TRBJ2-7	TGTGCCAGCTCACCACCGGCCAGGTCCTACGAGCAGTACTTC	CASSPPARSYEQYF
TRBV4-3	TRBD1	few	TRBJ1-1	TGCGCCAGCAGCCAAGGGGGGACAGGTGGACACACTGAAGCTTTCTTT	CASSQGGTGGHTEAFF
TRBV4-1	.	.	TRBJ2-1	TGCGCCAGCAGCCAACAAGGACACAGGAGTAGCTCCTACAATGAGCAGTTCTTC	CASSQQGHRSSSYNEQFF
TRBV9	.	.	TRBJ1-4	TGTGCCAGCAGCGTAGGAGGGGGAGACGAAAAACTGTTTTTT	CASSVGGGDEKLFF
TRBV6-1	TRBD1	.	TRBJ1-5	TGTGCCAGCAGATCGCTGGGACAGGGAGGTCAGCCCCAGCATTTT	CASRSLGQGGQPQHF
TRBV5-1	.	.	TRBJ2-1	TGCGCCAGCAGCTTGCTCTATCTCGATGAGCAGTTCTTC	CASSLLYLDEQFF
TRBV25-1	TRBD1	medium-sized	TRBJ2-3	TGTGCCAGCAGTCCAATGACAGGGGGCACAGATACGCAGTATTTT	CASSPMTGGTDTQYF
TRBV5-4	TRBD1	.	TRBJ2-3	TGTGCCAGCAGCTTAGAGGGGGCCCGCACAGATACGCAGTATTTT	CASSLEGARTDTQYF
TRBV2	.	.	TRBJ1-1	TGTGCCAGCCCCTCTAAGGCCAGGGTGAACACTGAAGCTTTCTTT	CASPSKARVNTEAFF
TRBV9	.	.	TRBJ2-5	TGTGCCAGCAGCGTAAATGGACTACCAGAAGAGACCCAGTACTTC	CASSVNGLPEETQYF
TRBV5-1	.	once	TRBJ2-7	TGCGCCAGCAGCTTGGGCGGGACAGTGGGCTACGAGCAGTACTTC	CASSLGGTVGYEQYF
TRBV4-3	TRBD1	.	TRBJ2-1	TGCGCCAGCTCTCCCGGGACAGGGTACAATGAGCAGTTCTTC	CASSPGTGYNEQFF
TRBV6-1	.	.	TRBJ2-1	TGTGCCAGCAGTGAAGCGCTACTCAATGAGCAGTTCTTC	CASSEALLNEQFF
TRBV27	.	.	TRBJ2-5	TGTGCCAGCAGTTTGCGGGGCCCTTATGAGACCCAGTACTTC	CASSLRGPYETQYF
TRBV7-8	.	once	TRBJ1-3	TGTGCCAGCAGCTTAGCGCGCGGTTCTGGAAACACCATATATTTT	CASSLARGSGNTIYF
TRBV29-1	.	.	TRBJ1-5	TGCAGCGCCGGGGGGGTTAATCAGCCCCAGCATTTT	CSAGGVNQPQHF
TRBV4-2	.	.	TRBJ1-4	TGTGCCAGCAGCCAAGATGGCAGGGGCCGGGTCGAAAAACTGTTTTTT	CASSQDGRGRVEKLFF
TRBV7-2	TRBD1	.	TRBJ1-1	TGTGCCAGCAGCGCGACAGGGGTCATTCGGCGGACTGAAGCTTTCTTT	CASSATGVIRRTEAFF
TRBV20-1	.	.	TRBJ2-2	TGCAGTGCTAGTCAGGGGAGGGAGCTGTTTTTT	CSASQGRELFF
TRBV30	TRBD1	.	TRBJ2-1	TGTGCCTGGAGTGTCGAGACAGGGGTGAATGAGCAGTTCTTC	CAWSVETGVNEQFF
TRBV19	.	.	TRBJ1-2	TGTGCCAGTAGTTACAGGGTGTCCGACTATGGCTACACCTTC	CASSYRVSDYGYTF
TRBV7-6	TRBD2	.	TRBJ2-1	TGTGCCAGCAGCCCTCAACTAGCGGGAGTGTCTGAGCAGTTCTTC	CASSPQLAGVSEQFF
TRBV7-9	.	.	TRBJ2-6	TGTGCCAGCAGCGCACGGGTGGCTGGGGCCAACGTCCTGACTTTC	CASSARVAGANVLTF
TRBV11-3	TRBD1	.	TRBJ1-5	TGTGCCAGCAGCTTACACAGGGGTCTCGGGCCCCAGCATTTT	CASSLHRGLGPQHF
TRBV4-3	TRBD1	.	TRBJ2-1	TGCGCCAGCAGCCAAGAGAGCAGGGGGCGTTATGAGCAGTTCTTC	CASSQESRGRYEQFF
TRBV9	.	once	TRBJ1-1	TGTGCCAGCAGCGTCCAGGGTGGGAACACTGAAGCTTTCTTT	CASSVQGGNTEAFF
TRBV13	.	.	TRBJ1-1	TGTGCCAGCGCCCCTCGGAGGGGCACTGAAGCTTTCTTT	CASAPRRGTEAFF
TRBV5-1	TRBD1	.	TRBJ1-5	TGCGCCAGCAGCTTGGAAGGGACAGGGGGCAATCAGCCCCAGCATTTT	CASSLEGTGGNQPQHF
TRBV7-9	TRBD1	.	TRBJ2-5	TGTGCCAGCAGCTCACGGAACAGGGGGCACGGAGAGACCCAGTACTTC	CASSSRNRGHGETQYF
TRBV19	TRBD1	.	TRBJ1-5	TGTGCCAGTAGGAGCCGGGACAGGGCAGCTCAGCCCCAGCATTTT	CASRSRDRAAQPQHF
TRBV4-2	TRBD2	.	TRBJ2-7	TGTGCCAGCAGCCAGAGTTCGGGACTAGCGGGGGGCCGCTACAACGAGCAGTACTTC	CASSQSSGLAGGRYNEQYF
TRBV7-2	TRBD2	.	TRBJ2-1	TGTGCCAGCAGGCCCGGGACTAGCGTGTACAATGAGCAGTTCTTC	CASRPGTSVYNEQFF
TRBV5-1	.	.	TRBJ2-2	TGCGCCAGCAGCTTGGGGTTCAGGGGTGGACCCGGGGAGCTGTTTTTT	CASSLGFRGGPGELFF
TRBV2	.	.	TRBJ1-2	TGTGCCAGCAGTGAGTTGGGGAGTTGCTACACCTTC	CASSELGSCYTF
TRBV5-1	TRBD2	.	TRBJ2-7	TGCGCCAGCAGCTCTCGGACTAGCGGGAGGGATTGGGCATACTCCTACGAGCAGTACTTC	CASSSRTSGRDWAYSYEQYF
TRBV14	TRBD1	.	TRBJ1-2	TGTGCCAGCAGCCAGGTGGACAGGGCCTATGGCTACACCTTC	CASSQVDRAYGYTF
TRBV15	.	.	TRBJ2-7	TGTGCCACCAGCAGAGATCTCCTTTACGAGCAGTACTTC	CATSRDLLYEQYF
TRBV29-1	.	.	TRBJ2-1	TGCAGCGTTGAAGATCAGGGGAGTGAGCAGTTCTTC	CSVEDQGSEQFF
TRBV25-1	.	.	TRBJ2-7	TGTGCCAGCAGTGAATGGGGGGAGTTTGTTTACGAGCAGTACTTC	CASSEWGEFVYEQYF
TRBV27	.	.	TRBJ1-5	TGTGCCAGCAGTTGGGGGGGCAATCAGCCCCAGCATTTT	CASSWGGNQPQHF
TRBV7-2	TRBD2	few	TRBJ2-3	TGTGCCAGCAGCCGAAGCGGGGGGCTCATAGATACGCAGTATTTT	CASSRSGGLIDTQYF
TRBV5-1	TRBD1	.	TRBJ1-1	TGCGCCAGCAGCATCGACAGGGTAGACACTGAAGCTTTCTTT	CASSIDRVDTEAFF
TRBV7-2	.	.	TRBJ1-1	TGTGCCAGCTCCAGGGGCGGAGCGGGGGCTTTCTTT	CASSRGGAGAFF
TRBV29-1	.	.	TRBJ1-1	TGCAGCGTTGTCGGGGAAAACACTGAAGCTTTCTTT	CSVVGENTEAFF
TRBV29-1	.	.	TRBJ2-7	TGCAGCGTTGTGGAGGGCCCCTACGAGCAGTACTTC	CSVVEGPYEQYF
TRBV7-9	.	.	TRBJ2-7	TGTGCCAGCAGCTCGACAGGTGGCTCCTACGAGCAGTACTTC	CASSSTGGSYEQYF